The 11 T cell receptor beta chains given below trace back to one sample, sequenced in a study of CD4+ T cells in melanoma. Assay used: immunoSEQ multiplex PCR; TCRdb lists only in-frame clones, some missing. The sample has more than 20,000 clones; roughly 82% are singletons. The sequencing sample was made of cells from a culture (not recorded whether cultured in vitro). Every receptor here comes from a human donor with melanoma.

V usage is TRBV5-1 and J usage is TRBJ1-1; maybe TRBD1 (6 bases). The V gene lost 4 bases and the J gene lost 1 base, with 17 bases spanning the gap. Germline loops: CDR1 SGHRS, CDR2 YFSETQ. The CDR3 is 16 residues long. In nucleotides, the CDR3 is TGCGCCAGCAGCCCGTGGATGGGGGCGCCGAACACTGAAGCTTTCTTT. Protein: CASSPWMGAPNTEAFF.

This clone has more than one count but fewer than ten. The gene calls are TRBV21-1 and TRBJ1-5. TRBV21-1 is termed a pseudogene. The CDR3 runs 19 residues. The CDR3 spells CASSSPLENDKHSNQPQHF. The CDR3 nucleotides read TGTGCCAGCAGCAGTCCCCTGGAAAACGATAAACATAGCAATCAGCCCCAGCATTTT.

The CDR3 sequence: CATRGWGLGGSDTQYF. Here the CDR3 DNA reads TGTGCCACCCGCGGGTGGGGACTAGGAGGTTCGGATACGCAGTATTTT. This chain links TRBV10-3 with TRBJ2-3; TRBD2 matches at 8 bases. The CDR3 totals 16 residues. V shed 10 bases and J 6 bases; nucleotides not matched to a gene: 18. From germline, CDR1 is ENHRY and CDR2 SYGVKD.

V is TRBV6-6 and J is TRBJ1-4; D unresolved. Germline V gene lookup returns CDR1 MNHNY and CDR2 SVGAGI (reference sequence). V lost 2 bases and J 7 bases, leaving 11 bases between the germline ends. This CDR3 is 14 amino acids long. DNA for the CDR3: TGTGCCAGCAGTTACAGGTCTAGGGTTGAAAAACTGTTTTTT. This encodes CASSYRSRVEKLFF.

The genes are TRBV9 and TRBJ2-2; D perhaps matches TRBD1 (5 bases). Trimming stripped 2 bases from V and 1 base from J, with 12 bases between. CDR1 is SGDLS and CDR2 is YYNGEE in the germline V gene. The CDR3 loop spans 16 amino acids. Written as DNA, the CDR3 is TGTGCCAGCAGCGTTAGGGGTGTCTTGAACACCGGGGAGCTGTTTTTT. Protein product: CASSVRGVLNTGELFF.

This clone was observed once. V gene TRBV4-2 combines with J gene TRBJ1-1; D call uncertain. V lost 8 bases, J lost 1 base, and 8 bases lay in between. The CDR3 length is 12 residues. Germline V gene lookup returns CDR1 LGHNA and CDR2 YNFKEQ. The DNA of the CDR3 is TGTGCCAGCCTGGCAGGGAACACTGAAGCTTTCTTT. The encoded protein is CASLAGNTEAFF.

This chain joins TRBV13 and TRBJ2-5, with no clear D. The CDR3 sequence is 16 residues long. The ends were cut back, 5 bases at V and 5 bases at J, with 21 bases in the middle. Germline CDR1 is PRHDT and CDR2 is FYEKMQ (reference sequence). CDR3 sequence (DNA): TGTGCCAGCAGCCCGAGGTGGGGTTTGAATCGGGAGACCCAGTACTTC. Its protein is CASSPRWGLNRETQYF.

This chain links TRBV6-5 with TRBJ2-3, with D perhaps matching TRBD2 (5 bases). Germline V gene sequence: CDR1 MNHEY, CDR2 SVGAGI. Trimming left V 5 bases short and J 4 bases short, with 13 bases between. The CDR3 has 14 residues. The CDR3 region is CASSDGLSADTQYF. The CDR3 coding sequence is TGTGCCAGCAGTGACGGACTCAGCGCAGATACGCAGTATTTT.

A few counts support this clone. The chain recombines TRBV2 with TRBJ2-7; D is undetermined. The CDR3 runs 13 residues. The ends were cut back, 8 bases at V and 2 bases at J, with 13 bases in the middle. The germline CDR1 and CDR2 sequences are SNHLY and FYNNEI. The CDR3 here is CASVTPLTYEQYF. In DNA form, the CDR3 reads TGTGCCAGCGTCACCCCGCTGACCTACGAGCAGTACTTC.

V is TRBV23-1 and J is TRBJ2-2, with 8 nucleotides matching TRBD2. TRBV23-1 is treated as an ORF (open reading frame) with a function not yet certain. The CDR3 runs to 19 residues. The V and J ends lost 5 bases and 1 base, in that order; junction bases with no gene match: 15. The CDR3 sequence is CASSKGCRAGGENTGELFF. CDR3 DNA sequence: TGCGCCAGCAGTAAGGGTTGCAGGGCGGGGGGTGAGAACACCGGGGAGCTGTTTTTT.

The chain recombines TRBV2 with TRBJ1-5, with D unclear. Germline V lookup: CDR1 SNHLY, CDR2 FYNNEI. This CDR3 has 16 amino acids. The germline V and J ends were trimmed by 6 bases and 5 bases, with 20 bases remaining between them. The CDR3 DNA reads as TGTGCCAGCAGGGACTGGTCCGATTTATGGGATCAGCCCCAGCATTTT. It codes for CASRDWSDLWDQPQHF. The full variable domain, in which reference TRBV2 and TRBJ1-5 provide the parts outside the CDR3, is EPEVTQTPSHQVTQMGQEVILRCVPISNHLYFYWYRQILGQKVEFLVSFYNNEISEKSEIFDDQFSVERPDGSNFTLKIRSTKLEDSAMYFCASRDWSDLWDQPQHFGDGTRLSIL.